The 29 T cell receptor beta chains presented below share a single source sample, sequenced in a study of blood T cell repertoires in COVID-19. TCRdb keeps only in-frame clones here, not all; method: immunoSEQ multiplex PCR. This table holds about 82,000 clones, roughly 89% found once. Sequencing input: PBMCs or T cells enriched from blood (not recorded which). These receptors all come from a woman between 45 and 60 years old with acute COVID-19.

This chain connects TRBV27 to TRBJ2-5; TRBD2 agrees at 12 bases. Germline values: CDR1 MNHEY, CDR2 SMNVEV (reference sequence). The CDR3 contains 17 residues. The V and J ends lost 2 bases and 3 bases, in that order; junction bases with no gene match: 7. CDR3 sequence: CASSLLRLAGDKETQYF. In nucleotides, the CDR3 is TGTGCCAGCAGTTTACTCAGACTAGCGGGAGACAAAGAGACCCAGTACTTC.

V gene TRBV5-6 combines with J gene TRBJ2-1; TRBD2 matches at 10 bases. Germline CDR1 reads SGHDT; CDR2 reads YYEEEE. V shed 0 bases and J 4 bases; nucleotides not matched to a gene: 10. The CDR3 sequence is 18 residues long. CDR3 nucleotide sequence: TGTGCCAGCAGCTTGGGGGGCTCTAGCGGGAGTGTTTACAATGAGCAGTTCTTC. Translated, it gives CASSLGGSSGSVYNEQFF.

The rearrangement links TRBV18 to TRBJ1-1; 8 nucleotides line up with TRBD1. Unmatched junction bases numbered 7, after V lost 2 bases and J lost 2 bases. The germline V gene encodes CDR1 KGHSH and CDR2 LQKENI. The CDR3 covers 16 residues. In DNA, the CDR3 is TGTGCCAGCTCACCAGGGCCAGGACAGGGTAACACTGAAGCTTTCTTT. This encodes CASSPGPGQGNTEAFF.

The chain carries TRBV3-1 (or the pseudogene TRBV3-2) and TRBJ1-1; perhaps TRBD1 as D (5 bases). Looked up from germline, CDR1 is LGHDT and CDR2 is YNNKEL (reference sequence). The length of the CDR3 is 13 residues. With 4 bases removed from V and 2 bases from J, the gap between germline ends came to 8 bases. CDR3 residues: CASSRRGNTEAFF. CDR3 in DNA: TGTGCCAGCAGCCGGAGGGGTAACACTGAAGCTTTCTTT.

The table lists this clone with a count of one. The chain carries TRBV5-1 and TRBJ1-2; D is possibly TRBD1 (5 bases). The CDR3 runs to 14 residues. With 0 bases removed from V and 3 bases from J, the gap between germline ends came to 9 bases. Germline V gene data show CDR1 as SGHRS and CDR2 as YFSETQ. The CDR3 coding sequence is TGCGCCAGCAGCTTGGGCTCCAGGGACTATGGCTACACCTTC. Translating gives CASSLGSRDYGYTF.

The CDR3 is CASSLRQGLNIQYF. The CDR3 DNA sequence: TGTGCCAGTAGTTTGCGACAGGGCCTAAACATTCAGTACTTC. The genes are TRBV19 and TRBJ2-4; 7 bases agree with TRBD1. V shed 5 bases, J shed 6 bases, and the junction held 7 bases outside the gene matches. Germline CDR1 reads LNHDA; CDR2 reads SQIVND (reference sequence). The CDR3 spans 14 residues.

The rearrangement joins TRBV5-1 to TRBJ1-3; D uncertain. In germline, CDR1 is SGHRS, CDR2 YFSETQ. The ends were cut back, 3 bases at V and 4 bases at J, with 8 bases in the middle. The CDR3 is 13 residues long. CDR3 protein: CASSSGLGNTIYF. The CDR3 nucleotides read TGCGCCAGCAGCTCAGGATTAGGAAACACCATATATTTT.

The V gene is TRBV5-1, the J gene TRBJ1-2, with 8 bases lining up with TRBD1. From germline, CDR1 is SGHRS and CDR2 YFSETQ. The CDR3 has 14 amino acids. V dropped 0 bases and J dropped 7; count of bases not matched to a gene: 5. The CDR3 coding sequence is TGCGCCAGCAGCTTGGGGGCAGGGACAGGTGGCTACACCTTC. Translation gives CASSLGAGTGGYTF.

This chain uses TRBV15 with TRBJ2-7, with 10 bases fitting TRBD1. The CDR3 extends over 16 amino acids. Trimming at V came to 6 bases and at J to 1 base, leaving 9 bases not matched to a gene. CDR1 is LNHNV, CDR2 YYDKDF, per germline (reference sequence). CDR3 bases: TGTGCCACCAGACCGACGGAGGGACAGGGGTCCTACGAGCAGTACTTC. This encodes CATRPTEGQGSYEQYF.

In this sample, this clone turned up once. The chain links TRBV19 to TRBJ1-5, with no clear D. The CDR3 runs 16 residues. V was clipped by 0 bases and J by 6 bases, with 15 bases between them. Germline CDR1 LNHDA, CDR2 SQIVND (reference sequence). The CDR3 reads CASSIDGSAGIQPQHF. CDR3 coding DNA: TGTGCCAGTAGTATAGATGGGTCTGCGGGGATTCAGCCCCAGCATTTT.

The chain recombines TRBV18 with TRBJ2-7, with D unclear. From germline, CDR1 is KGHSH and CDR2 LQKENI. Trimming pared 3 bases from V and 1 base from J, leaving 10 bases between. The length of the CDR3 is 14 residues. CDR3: CASSPYSKSYEQYF. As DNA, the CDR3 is TGTGCCAGCTCACCTTATAGTAAATCCTACGAGCAGTACTTC.

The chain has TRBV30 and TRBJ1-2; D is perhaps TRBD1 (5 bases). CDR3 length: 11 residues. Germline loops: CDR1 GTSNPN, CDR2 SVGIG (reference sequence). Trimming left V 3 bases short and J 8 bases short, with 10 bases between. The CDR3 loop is CAWSGGGGYTF. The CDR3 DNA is TGTGCCTGGAGCGGGGGAGGGGGCTACACCTTC. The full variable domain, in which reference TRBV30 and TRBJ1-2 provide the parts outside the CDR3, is SQTIHQWPATLVQPVGSPLSLECTVEGTSNPNLYWYRQAAGRGLQLLFYSVGIGQISSEVPQNLSASRPQDRQFILSSKKLLLSDSGFYLCAWSGGGGYTFGSGTRLTVV.

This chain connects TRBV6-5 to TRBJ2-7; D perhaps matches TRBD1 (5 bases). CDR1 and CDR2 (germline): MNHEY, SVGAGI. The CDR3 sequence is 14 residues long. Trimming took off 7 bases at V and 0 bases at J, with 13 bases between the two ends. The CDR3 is CASTLDSSSYEQYF. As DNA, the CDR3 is TGTGCCAGCACCCTCGACAGCAGCTCCTACGAGCAGTACTTC.

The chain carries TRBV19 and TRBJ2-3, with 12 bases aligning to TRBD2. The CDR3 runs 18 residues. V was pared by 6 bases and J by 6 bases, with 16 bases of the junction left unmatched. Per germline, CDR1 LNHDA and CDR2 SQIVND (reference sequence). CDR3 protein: CASRSSGRAYLHGDTQYF. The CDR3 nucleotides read TGTGCCAGTAGATCTAGCGGGAGGGCCTATCTTCATGGGGATACGCAGTATTTT.

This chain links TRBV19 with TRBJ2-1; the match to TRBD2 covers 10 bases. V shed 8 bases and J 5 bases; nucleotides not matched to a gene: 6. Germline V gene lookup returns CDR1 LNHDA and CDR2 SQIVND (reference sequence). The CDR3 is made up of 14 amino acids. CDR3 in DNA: TGTGCCAGTCGAAAAGGGACTAGCGACAATGAGCAGTTCTTC. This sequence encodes CASRKGTSDNEQFF.

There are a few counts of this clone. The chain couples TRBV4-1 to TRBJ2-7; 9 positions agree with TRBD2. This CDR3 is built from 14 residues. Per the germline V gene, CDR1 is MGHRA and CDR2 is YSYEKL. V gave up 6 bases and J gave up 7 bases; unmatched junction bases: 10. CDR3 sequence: CASRDLAGRGEQYF. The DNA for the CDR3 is TGCGCCAGCAGGGACCTAGCGGGAAGAGGGGAGCAGTACTTC.

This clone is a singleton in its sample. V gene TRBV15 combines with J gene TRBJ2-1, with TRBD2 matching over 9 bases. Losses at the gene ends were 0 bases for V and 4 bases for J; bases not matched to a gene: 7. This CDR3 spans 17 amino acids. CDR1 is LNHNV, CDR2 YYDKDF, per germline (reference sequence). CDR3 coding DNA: TGTGCCACCAGCAGAGATCGAGTCGCGGGAGGGTACAATGAGCAGTTCTTC. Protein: CATSRDRVAGGYNEQFF.

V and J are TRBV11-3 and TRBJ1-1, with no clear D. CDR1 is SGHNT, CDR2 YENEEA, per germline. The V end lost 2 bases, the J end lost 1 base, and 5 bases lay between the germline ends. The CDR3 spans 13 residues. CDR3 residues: CASSLLRNTEAFF. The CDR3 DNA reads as TGTGCCAGCAGCTTACTGAGGAACACTGAAGCTTTCTTT. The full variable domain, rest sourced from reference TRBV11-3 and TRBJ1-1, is EAGVVQSPRYKIIEKKQPVAFWCNPISGHNTLYWYLQNLGQGPELLIRYENEEAVDDSQLPKDRFSAERLKGVDSTLKIQPAELGDSAVYLCASSLLRNTEAFFGQGTRLTVV.

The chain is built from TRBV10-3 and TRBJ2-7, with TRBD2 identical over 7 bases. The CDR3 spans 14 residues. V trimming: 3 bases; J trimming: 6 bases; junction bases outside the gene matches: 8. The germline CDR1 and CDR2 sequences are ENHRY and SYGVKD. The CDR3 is CAISDGAGVPEQYF. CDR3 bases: TGTGCCATCAGTGATGGGGCGGGAGTTCCCGAGCAGTACTTC.

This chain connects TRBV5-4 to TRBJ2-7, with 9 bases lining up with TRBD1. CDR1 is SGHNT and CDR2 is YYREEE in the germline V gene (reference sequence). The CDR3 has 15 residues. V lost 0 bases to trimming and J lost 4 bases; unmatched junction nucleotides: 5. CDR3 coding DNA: TGTGCCAGCAGCTTGGCTACAGGGGGCCAATACGAGCAGTACTTC. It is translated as CASSLATGGQYEQYF.

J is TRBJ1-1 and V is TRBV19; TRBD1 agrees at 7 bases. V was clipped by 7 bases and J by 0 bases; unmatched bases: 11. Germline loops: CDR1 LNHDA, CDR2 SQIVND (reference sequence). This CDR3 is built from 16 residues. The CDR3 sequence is CASNPGDSTLNTEAFF. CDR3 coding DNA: TGTGCCAGTAACCCGGGGGACAGCACATTGAACACTGAAGCTTTCTTT.

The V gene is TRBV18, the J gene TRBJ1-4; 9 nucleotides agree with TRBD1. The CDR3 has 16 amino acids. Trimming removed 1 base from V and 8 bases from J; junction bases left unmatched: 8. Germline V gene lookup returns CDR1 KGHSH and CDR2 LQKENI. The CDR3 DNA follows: TGTGCCAGCTCACCACGCACGGACAGGGGCGGGGAAAAACTGTTTTTT. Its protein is CASSPRTDRGGEKLFF.

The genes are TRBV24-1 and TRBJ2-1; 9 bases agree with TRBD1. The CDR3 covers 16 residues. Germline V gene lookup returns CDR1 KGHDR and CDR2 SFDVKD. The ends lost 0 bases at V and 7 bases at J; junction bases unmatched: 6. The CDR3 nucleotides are TGTGCCACCAGTGATTTGGTACAGGGGGCAAATAATGAGCAGTTCTTC. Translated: CATSDLVQGANNEQFF.

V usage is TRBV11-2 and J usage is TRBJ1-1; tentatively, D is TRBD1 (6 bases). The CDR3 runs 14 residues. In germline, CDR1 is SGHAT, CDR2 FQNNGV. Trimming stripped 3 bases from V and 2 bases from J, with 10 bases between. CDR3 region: CASSFQGLNTEAFF. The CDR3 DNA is TGTGCCAGCAGCTTCCAGGGGCTCAACACTGAAGCTTTCTTT.

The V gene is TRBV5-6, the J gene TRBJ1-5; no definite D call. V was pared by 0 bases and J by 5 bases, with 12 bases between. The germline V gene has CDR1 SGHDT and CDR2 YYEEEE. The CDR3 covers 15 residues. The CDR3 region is CASSLAGSLYQPQHF. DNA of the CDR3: TGTGCCAGCAGCTTGGCCGGGTCCCTGTATCAGCCCCAGCATTTT.

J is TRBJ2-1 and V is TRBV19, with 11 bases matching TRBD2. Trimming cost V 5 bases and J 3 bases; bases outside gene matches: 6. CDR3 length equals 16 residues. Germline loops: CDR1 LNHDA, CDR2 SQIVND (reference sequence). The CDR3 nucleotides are TGTGCCAGTAGTTATAGCGGGAGGGGGGGCTACAATGAGCAGTTCTTC. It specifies CASSYSGRGGYNEQFF.

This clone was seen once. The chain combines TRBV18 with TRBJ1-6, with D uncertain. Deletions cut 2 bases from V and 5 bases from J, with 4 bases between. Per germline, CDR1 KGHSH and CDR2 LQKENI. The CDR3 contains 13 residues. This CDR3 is CASSPSDNSPLHF. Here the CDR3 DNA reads TGTGCCAGCTCACCATCGGATAATTCACCCCTCCACTTT.

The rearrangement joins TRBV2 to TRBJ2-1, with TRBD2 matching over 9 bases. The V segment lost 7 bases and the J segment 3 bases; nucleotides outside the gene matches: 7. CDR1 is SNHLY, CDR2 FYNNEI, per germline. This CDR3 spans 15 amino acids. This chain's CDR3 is CASNIAGAGYNEQFF. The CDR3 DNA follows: TGTGCCAGCAATATAGCGGGAGCGGGCTACAATGAGCAGTTCTTC.

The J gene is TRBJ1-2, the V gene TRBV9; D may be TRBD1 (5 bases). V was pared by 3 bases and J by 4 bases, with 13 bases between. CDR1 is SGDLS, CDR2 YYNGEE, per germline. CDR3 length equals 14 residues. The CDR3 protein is CASSARDGGYGYTF. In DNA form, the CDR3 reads TGTGCCAGCAGCGCCCGGGACGGGGGCTATGGCTACACCTTC.